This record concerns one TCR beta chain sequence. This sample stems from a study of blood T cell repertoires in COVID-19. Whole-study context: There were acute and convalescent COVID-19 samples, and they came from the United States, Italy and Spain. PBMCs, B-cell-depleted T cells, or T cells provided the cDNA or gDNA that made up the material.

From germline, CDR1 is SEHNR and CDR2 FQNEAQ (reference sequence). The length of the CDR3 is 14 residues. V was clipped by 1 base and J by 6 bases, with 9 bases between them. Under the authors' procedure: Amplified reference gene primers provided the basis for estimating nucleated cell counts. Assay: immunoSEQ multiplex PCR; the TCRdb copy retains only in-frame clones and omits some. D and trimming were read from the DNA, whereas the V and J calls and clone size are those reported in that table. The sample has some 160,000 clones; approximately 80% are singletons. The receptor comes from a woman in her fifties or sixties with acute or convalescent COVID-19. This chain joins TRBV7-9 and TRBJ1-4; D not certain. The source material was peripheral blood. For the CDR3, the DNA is TGTGCCAGCAGCTTAGGAGGGTTGTATGAAAAACTGTTTTTT. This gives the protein CASSLGGLYEKLFF.